This T cell receptor beta chain was identified during a study of T-cell reconstitution after alpha-beta-depleted transplantation in children. This clonotype was picked up many times. Antigen: not known. Points from the study as a whole: At day 60, the high TCRbeta diversity found in some patients originated from recipient T cells and thymic progenitors that had survived.

Construction of the TCRbeta library involved unique molecular identifiers. MiXCR, applied by TCRdb to the PCR reads, yields one record per CDR3 protein. The table shows roughly 790,000 distinct CDR3 sequences, with 15% to 20% occurring only once. This CDR3 contains 13 residues. Germline CDR1 ENHRY, CDR2 SYGVKD. The V end lost 7 bases, the J end lost 6 bases, and 13 bases lay between the germline ends. The sample was PBMCs, mostly from graft donor cells, taken 360 days after TCRalphabeta/CD19-depleted stem cell transplant. The rearrangement joins TRBV10-3 to TRBJ2-1; D gene unclear. This clonotype was obtained from a male patient younger than 18 who had a stem cell transplant for acute lymphoblastic leukemia, so the T cells may come from the graft donor. The CDR3 loop is CAIKATQPNEQFF. CDR3 coding DNA: TGTGCCATCAAAGCGACTCAGCCCAATGAGCAGTTCTTC.